Sequencing of this TCR beta chain was carried out in a study of blood T cells in healthy people across ages. Findings of the study overall: Whereas aged donors had fewer naive CD4+ cells, long-lived donors had more of them and higher diversity.

A remark on this clonotype: Its specificity is unknown.

The germline V and J ends were trimmed by 5 bases and 4 bases, with 18 bases remaining between them. CDR1 MDHEN and CDR2 SYDVKM come from the germline V gene. The CDR3 totals 15 residues. Sample-barcoded 5' priming and a J-beta primer mix drove a second PCR of about 7 to 11 cycles. TCRdb used MiXCR to reprocess the 5' RACE reads, holding one entry per CDR3 protein. The table records more than 1,400,000 distinct CDR3 sequences, about 43% of them present only once. The gene calls are TRBV28 and TRBJ2-7, with a possible D match to TRBD1 (8 bases). The receptor's source is a woman between 18 and 29 years old in good health. Sequenced input: blood. The CDR3 sequence is CASSPLQGGGYEQYF. The CDR3 DNA sequence: TGTGCCAGCAGTCCCCTACAGGGGGGGGGATACGAGCAGTACTTC.